This T cell receptor beta chain was sequenced for a study of cytotoxic CD8 clonotypes in ibrutinib-treated CLL. Overall study results and limits: Few clonotypes were public, and these shrank or held steady under treatment.

Of note for this clone: What it binds is unknown.

Clones were read by immunoSEQ multiplex PCR, and TCRdb kept only the in-frame ones, dropping some. The sample yields tens of thousands of clones, less than 85% seen once. The sequencing here drew on PBMCs, taken after 24 months of ibrutinib treatment. The receptor was derived from a human donor with chronic lymphocytic leukemia.

The CDR3 here is CAWRSTGSGANVLTF. The DNA for the CDR3 is TGTGCCTGGAGATCGACAGGGTCCGGGGCCAACGTCCTGACTTTC. The rearrangement links TRBV30 to TRBJ2-6; 7 nucleotides align to TRBD1. V dropped 3 bases and J dropped 4; count of bases not matched to a gene: 6. Germline V gene data show CDR1 as GTSNPN and CDR2 as SVGIG (reference sequence). The CDR3 sequence is 15 residues long.